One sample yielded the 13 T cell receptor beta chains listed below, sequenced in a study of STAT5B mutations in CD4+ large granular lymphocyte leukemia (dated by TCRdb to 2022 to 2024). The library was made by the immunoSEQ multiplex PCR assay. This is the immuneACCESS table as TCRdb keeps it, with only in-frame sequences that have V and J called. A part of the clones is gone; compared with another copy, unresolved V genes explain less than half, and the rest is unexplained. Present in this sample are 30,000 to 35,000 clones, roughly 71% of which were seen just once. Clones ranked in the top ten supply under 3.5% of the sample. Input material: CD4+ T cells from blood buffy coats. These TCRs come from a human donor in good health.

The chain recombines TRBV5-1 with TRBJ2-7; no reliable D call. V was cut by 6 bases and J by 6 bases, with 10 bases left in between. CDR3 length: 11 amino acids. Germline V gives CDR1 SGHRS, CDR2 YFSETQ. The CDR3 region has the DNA TGCGCCAGCACCACGGGCGGCGAGCAGTACTTC. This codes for CASTTGGEQYF.

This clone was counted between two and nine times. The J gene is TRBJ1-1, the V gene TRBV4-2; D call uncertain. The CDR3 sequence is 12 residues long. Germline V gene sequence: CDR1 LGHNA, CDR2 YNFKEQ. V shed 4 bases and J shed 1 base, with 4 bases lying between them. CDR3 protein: CASSRQNTEAFF. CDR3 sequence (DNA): TGTGCCAGCAGCCGACAGAACACTGAAGCTTTCTTT.

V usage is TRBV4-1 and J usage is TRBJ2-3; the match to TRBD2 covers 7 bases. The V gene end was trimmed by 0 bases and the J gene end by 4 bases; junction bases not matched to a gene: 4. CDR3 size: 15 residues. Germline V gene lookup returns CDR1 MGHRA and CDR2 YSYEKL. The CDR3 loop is CASSQEGTKADTQYF. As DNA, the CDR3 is TGCGCCAGCAGCCAAGAAGGGACTAAGGCAGATACGCAGTATTTT.

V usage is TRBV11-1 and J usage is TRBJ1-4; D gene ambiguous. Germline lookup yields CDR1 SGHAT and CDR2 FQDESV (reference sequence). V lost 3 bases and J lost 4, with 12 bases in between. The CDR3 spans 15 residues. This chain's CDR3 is CASSLGSWNNEKLFF. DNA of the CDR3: TGTGCCAGCAGCTTGGGCAGCTGGAATAATGAAAAACTGTTTTTT.

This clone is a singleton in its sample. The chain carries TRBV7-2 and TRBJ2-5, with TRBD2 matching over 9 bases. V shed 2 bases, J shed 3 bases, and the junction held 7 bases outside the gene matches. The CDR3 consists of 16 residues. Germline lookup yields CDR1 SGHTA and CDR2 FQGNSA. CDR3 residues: CASSLLAGGQKETQYF. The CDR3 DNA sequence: TGTGCCAGCAGCTTATTGGCGGGGGGGCAAAAAGAGACCCAGTACTTC.

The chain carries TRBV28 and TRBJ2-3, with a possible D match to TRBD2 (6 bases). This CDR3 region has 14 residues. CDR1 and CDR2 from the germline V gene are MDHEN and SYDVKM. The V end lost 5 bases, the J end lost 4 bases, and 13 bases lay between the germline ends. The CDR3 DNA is TGTGCCAGCAGTGGACTATTGGAGTCAGATACGCAGTATTTT. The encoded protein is CASSGLLESDTQYF.

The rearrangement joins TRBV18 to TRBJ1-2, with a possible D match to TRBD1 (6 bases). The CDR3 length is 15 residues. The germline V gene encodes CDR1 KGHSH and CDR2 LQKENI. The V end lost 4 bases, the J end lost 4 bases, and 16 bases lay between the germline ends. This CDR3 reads CASSQNLDSPYGYTF. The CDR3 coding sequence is TGTGCCAGCTCACAGAACTTGGACAGTCCCTATGGCTACACCTTC.

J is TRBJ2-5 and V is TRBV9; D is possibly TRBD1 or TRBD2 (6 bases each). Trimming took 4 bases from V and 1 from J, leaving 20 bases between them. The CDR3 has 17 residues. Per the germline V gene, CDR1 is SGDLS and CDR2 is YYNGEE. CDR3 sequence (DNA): TGTGCCAGCAGCCCTTCCGGGACAAGGGGACTCCAAGAGACCCAGTACTTC. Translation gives CASSPSGTRGLQETQYF.

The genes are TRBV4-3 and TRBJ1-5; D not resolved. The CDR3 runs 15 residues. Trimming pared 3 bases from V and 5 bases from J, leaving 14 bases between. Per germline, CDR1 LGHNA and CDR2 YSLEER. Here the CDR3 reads CASSQESRTYQPQHF. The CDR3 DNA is TGCGCCAGCAGCCAGGAAAGCAGGACTTATCAGCCCCAGCATTTT.

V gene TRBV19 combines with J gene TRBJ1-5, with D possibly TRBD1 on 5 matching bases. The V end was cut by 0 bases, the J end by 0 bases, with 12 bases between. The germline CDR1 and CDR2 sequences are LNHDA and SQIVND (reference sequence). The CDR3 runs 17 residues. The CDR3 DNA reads TGTGCCAGTAGTATAGACCCAAGGGGTTATAGCAATCAGCCCCAGCATTTT. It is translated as CASSIDPRGYSNQPQHF.

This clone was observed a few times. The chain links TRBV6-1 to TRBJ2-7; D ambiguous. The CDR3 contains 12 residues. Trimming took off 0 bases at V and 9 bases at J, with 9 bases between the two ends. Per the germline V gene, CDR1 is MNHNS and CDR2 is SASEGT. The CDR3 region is CASSEAKQMQYF. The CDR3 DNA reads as TGTGCCAGCAGTGAAGCGAAACAGATGCAGTACTTC.

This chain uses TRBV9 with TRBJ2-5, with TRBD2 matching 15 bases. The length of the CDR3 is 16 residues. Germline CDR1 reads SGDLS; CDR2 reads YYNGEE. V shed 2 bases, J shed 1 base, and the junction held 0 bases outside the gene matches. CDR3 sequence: CASSVGLAGGQETQYF. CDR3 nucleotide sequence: TGTGCCAGCAGCGTGGGACTAGCGGGGGGCCAAGAGACCCAGTACTTC.

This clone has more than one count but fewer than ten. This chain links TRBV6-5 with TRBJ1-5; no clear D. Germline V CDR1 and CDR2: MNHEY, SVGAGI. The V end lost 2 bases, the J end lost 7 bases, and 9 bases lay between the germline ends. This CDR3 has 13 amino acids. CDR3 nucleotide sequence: TGTGCCAGCAGTTACGTAGGAGGGCAGCCCCAGCATTTT. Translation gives CASSYVGGQPQHF.